This passage covers 8 T cell receptor beta chains from one sample sequenced in a study of shared clonotypes between healthy human individuals (dated by TCRdb to the early 2020s). Libraries came from the immunoSEQ multiplex PCR assay. TCRdb re-hosts the immuneACCESS table, in-frame sequences only. Its copies lack some clones; in the studies checked, an unresolved V gene accounts for under half of them, and the cause for the rest is not known. For this sample the table gives 2 million or so clones, of which roughly 95% were detected only once. Of the sample, approximately 0.13% falls within the top ten clones. The specimen sequenced was naive CD4+ T cells sorted from blood. The sample's cell subset or site label, in plain terms: CD45RA+ positively selected. The receptors originated from a man aged 18 to 29 in good health.

The rearrangement uses TRBV25-1 and TRBJ2-2; no definite D call. The CDR3 is made up of 14 amino acids. Trimming cost V 2 bases and J 8 bases, with 12 bases left between them. The germline gives CDR1 MGHDK, CDR2 SYGVNS. The chain's CDR3 is CASSEEMIGGELFF. CDR3 bases: TGTGCCAGCAGTGAAGAAATGATTGGTGGGGAGCTGTTTTTT.

The gene calls are TRBV5-3 and TRBJ2-7; possibly TRBD1 for D (5 bases). TRBV5-3 carries the ORF label, with uncertain function. The V end lost 3 bases, the J end lost 8 bases, and 12 bases lay between the germline ends. The CDR3 runs 12 residues. CDR3 amino acids: CARSSRQNQQYF. As DNA, the CDR3 is TGTGCCAGAAGCTCTCGACAGAACCAGCAGTACTTC.

The CDR3 DNA reads TGTGCCAGCAGCCCCCGGTGGGGCCAAGACGAGCAGTACTTC. Its translation: CASSPRWGQDEQYF. The chain employs TRBV9 and TRBJ2-7, with TRBD1 as a possible D gene (5 bases). Germline-derived CDR1 and CDR2 are SGDLS and YYNGEE. CDR3 length: 14 residues. The V gene lost 4 bases and the J gene lost 5 bases, with 16 bases spanning the gap.

This clone appeared once. The chain carries TRBV7-3 and TRBJ2-2; TRBD1 is a possible D gene (6 bases). Germline CDR1 and CDR2: SGHTA and FQGTGA. The CDR3 sequence is 14 residues long. V lost 4 bases and J 4 bases, leaving 10 bases between the germline ends. The CDR3 spells CASSSQGLTGELFF. CDR3 nucleotides: TGTGCCAGCAGCTCCCAGGGGCTCACCGGGGAGCTGTTTTTT.

This sequence joins TRBV29-1 and TRBJ1-4; the D is unclear. CDR3 length equals 13 residues. V lost 4 bases to trimming and J lost 5 bases, with 11 bases between them. Germline-derived CDR1 and CDR2 are SQVTM and ANQGSEA. Here the CDR3 DNA reads TGCAGCGTTGCCCGGGGATTAAATGAAAAACTGTTTTTT. This codes for CSVARGLNEKLFF.

The chain recombines TRBV7-3 with TRBJ1-6; 7 bases align to TRBD1. CDR1 and CDR2 from the germline V gene are SGHTA and FQGTGA. The V and J ends lost 4 bases and 9 bases, in that order; junction bases with no gene match: 6. The CDR3 contains 14 residues. This CDR3 reads CASSSNPGGSPLHF. The CDR3 DNA follows: TGTGCCAGCAGCTCCAACCCAGGGGGTTCACCCCTCCACTTT.

Concerning this clone: Other DNA sequences in this specimen translate into the identical CDR3. The V gene is TRBV5-1, the J gene TRBJ2-1, with D unclear. From germline, CDR1 is SGHRS and CDR2 YFSETQ. This CDR3 contains 15 residues. V gave up 0 bases and J gave up 0 bases, with 7 bases separating them. The CDR3 region is CASSLARSSYNEQFF. CDR3 DNA sequence: TGCGCCAGCAGCTTGGCACGGAGCTCCTACAATGAGCAGTTCTTC.

CDR3 nucleotide sequence: TGTGCCAGCAGTGACGGAAGGGCGGGAGGGCCTCGAGGTCTCTGCTACGAGCAGTACTTC. Translating gives CASSDGRAGGPRGLCYEQYF. The chain uses TRBV6-4 and TRBJ2-7; 9 bases match TRBD2. The germline V gene has CDR1 MRHNA and CDR2 SNTAGT. V gave up 2 bases and J gave up 3 bases; unmatched junction bases: 20. This CDR3 spans 20 amino acids.